These 25 T cell receptor beta chains were sequenced from one sample in a study of Ad26.COV2.S vaccination and SARS-CoV-2 variants. Using immunoSEQ multiplex PCR, the repertoire was profiled, and TCRdb retains in-frame clones only, with some absent. The repertoire holds roughly 500,000 clones, with 85% to 90% as singletons. Treatment defined: roughly 20 received Ad26.COV2.S at low or high dose, single or two shots; 5 received placebo; per-sample allocation not given. Repertoires come from day 63 after the first vaccine or placebo injection. The sequencing here drew on peripheral blood, taken in a trial of Ad26.COV2.S vaccine versus placebo. The receptors originated from a person between 18 and 65 years old who received the Ad26.COV2.S COVID-19 vaccine or a placebo.

The V and J genes are TRBV6-2 or TRBV6-3 and TRBJ2-7, with D perhaps given as TRBD1 or TRBD2 (6 bases each). V lost 0 bases, J lost 4 bases, and 13 bases lay in between. CDR1 and CDR2 (germline): MNHEY, SVGEGT. CDR3 length: 15 residues. The CDR3 spells CASSYSVGGLYEQYF. The CDR3 nucleotides are TGTGCCAGCAGTTACTCGGTCGGGGGCTTGTACGAGCAGTACTTC.

The rearrangement uses TRBV5-8 and TRBJ2-1; TRBD1 matches 10 bases. The germline gives CDR1 SGHTS, CDR2 YDEGEE. The ends lost 3 bases at V and 8 bases at J; junction bases unmatched: 8. The CDR3 length is 15 residues. CDR3 coding DNA: TGTGCCAGCAGCTCCGGACAGGGGGGGATAGATGAGCAGTTCTTC. It is translated as CASSSGQGGIDEQFF. Supplemented by reference TRBV5-8 and TRBJ2-1, the full variable domain reads EAGVTQSPTHLIKTRGQQATLRCSPISGHTSVYWYQQALGLGLQFLLWYDEGEERNRGNFPPRFSGRQFPNYSSELNVNALELEDSALYLCASSSGQGGIDEQFFGPGTRLTVL.

This clone was counted once. The J gene is TRBJ1-5, the V gene TRBV6-1; D is undetermined. Per the germline V gene, CDR1 is MNHNS and CDR2 is SASEGT. This CDR3 has 17 residues. Trimming took 1 base from V and 4 from J, leaving 17 bases between them. The DNA for the CDR3 is TGTGCCAGCAGTGAAGGAGGTGGCACGGACGCTAATCAGCCCCAGCATTTT. The encoded protein is CASSEGGGTDANQPQHF.

V usage is TRBV19 and J usage is TRBJ2-7, with 9 bases matching TRBD1. The CDR3 contains 15 residues. Germline lookup yields CDR1 LNHDA and CDR2 SQIVND (reference sequence). The V gene end was trimmed by 4 bases and the J gene end by 1 base; junction bases not matched to a gene: 5. CDR3 nucleotide sequence: TGTGCCAGTAGTACCACAGGGGGCGCGTCCTACGAGCAGTACTTC. This codes for CASSTTGGASYEQYF.

The rearrangement joins TRBV7-2 to TRBJ2-1; D not certain. Trimming left V 5 bases short and J 0 bases short, with 14 bases between. The CDR3 runs to 16 residues. Germline-derived CDR1 and CDR2 are SGHTA and FQGNSA. In DNA form, the CDR3 reads TGTGCCAGCAGCCCCCGCGGTCTAAGCTCCTACAATGAGCAGTTCTTC. This encodes CASSPRGLSSYNEQFF.

V usage is TRBV10-1 and J usage is TRBJ2-2; 7 nucleotides align to TRBD1. The CDR3 loop spans 19 amino acids. Trimming took 0 bases from V and 1 from J; bases not matched to a gene: 11. Germline CDR1 is WNHNN and CDR2 is SYGVQD (reference sequence). The CDR3 DNA reads as TGCGCCAGCAGTGAGTCGGATTTGTATGGGACAGAGAACACCGGGGAGCTGTTTTTT. It encodes CASSESDLYGTENTGELFF.

The rearrangement links TRBV7-2 to TRBJ2-6, with 7 bases lining up with TRBD1. J gave up 0 bases and V 2 bases, and 7 bases lay outside the gene matches. Germline V lookup: CDR1 SGHTA, CDR2 FQGNSA. The CDR3 runs 18 residues. CDR3 residues: CASSLLATGHSGANVLTF. The DNA of the CDR3 is TGTGCCAGCAGCTTACTTGCGACAGGGCACTCTGGGGCCAACGTCCTGACTTTC.

This sequence joins TRBV5-1 and TRBJ1-1; no reliable D call. Germline-derived CDR1 and CDR2 are SGHRS and YFSETQ. V was shortened by 7 bases and J by 1 base, with 5 bases between the two germline ends. This CDR3 contains 11 residues. The CDR3 reads CASSSNTEAFF. CDR3 sequence (DNA): TGCGCCAGCTCTTCGAACACTGAAGCTTTCTTT.

The chain links TRBV7-9 to TRBJ1-1, with D hard to call. Germline CDR1 reads SEHNR; CDR2 reads FQNEAQ (reference sequence). This CDR3 contains 10 residues. V lost 5 bases and J 10 bases, leaving 8 bases between the germline ends. The CDR3 is CASSLESAFF. The CDR3 DNA follows: TGTGCCAGCAGCCTGGAGTCAGCTTTCTTT. Drawing the rest from reference TRBV7-9 and TRBJ1-1, the complete variable domain is DTGVSQNPRHKITKRGQNVTFRCDPISEHNRLYWYRQTLGQGPEFLTYFQNEAQLEKSRLLSDRFSAERPKGSFSTLEIQRTEQGDSAMYLCASSLESAFFGQGTRLTVV.

V and J are TRBV12-3 or TRBV12-4 and TRBJ1-2, with D unclear. The germline V and J ends were trimmed by 0 bases and 8 bases, with 10 bases remaining between them. The CDR3 totals 13 residues. In nucleotides, the CDR3 is TGTGCCAGCAGTTTAGCTGCGGCTCGGGGCTACACCTTC. This encodes CASSLAAARGYTF.

J is TRBJ2-2 and V is TRBV7-6; TRBD2 agrees at 10 bases. Losses at the gene ends were 3 bases for V and 5 bases for J; bases not matched to a gene: 6. This CDR3 contains 16 residues. Germline V gives CDR1 SGHVS, CDR2 FNYEAQ. The CDR3 DNA is TGTGCCAGCAGCTTGCTTGTAGCGGGAGGAACCGGGGAGCTGTTTTTT. It yields the protein CASSLLVAGGTGELFF.

The chain uses TRBV4-1 and TRBJ2-1; unclear D gene. The CDR3 runs 16 residues. V was shortened by 2 bases and J by 4 bases, with 15 bases between the two germline ends. Germline assignment: CDR1 MGHRA and CDR2 YSYEKL. The CDR3 DNA is TGCGCCAGCAGCCAAAGACCACCCCCTCCTTACAATGAGCAGTTCTTC. It specifies CASSQRPPPPYNEQFF.

The V and J genes are TRBV13 and TRBJ1-3; D gene unclear. This CDR3 is 14 amino acids long. From germline, CDR1 is PRHDT and CDR2 FYEKMQ (reference sequence). Trimming left V 5 bases short and J 3 bases short, with 11 bases between. This CDR3 is CASSPTAYGNTIYF. In DNA, the CDR3 is TGTGCCAGCAGCCCAACAGCGTATGGAAACACCATATATTTT.

The J gene is TRBJ2-7, the V gene TRBV7-2; D not resolved. V lost 3 bases to trimming and J lost 2 bases, with 11 bases between them. The CDR3 is made up of 14 amino acids. Germline-derived CDR1 and CDR2 are SGHTA and FQGNSA. CDR3 in amino acids: CASSFYGTAYEQYF. As DNA, the CDR3 is TGTGCCAGCAGCTTCTACGGTACCGCCTACGAGCAGTACTTC.

The rearrangement links TRBV20-1 to TRBJ2-7; D perhaps matches TRBD2 (6 bases). From germline, CDR1 is DFQATT and CDR2 SNEGSKA (reference sequence). This CDR3 has 11 residues. The V and J ends lost 6 bases and 6 bases respectively, with 12 bases between them. CDR3 DNA sequence: TGCAGTGCACACCGGGAGCCCGAGCAGTACTTC. It is translated as CSAHREPEQYF.

The CDR3 here is CASSFMTSTNEKLFF. In DNA, the CDR3 is TGTGCCAGCAGCTTCATGACCTCAACTAATGAAAAACTGTTTTTT. This chain links TRBV5-6 with TRBJ1-4, with unresolved D. Per germline, CDR1 SGHDT and CDR2 YYEEEE. CDR3 length: 15 residues. Trimming removed 2 bases at V and 0 bases at J, with 8 bases between.

The chain is built from TRBV2 and TRBJ2-5, with D unresolved. There are 12 residues in the CDR3. The V end was cut by 4 bases, the J end by 9 bases, with 12 bases between. Germline-derived CDR1 and CDR2 are SNHLY and FYNNEI. The chain's CDR3 is CASSAEKAAQYF. CDR3 in DNA: TGTGCCAGCAGTGCGGAGAAGGCGGCCCAGTACTTC.

The chain recombines TRBV2 with TRBJ1-6; D uncertain. Trimming pared 7 bases from V and 7 bases from J, leaving 11 bases between. CDR1 and CDR2 from the germline V gene are SNHLY and FYNNEI. This CDR3 contains 13 residues. The CDR3 DNA reads TGTGCCAGCAAAGGGTTGGTAAATTCACCCCTCCACTTT. Encoded protein: CASKGLVNSPLHF. Full variable domain (missing parts from reference TRBV2 and TRBJ1-6): EPEVTQTPSHQVTQMGQEVILRCVPISNHLYFYWYRQILGQKVEFLVSFYNNEISEKSEIFDDQFSVERPDGSNFTLKIRSTKLEDSAMYFCASKGLVNSPLHFGNGTRLTVT.

This clone was observed a handful of times. The CDR3 spells CASSLVRATNSPLHF. Here the CDR3 DNA reads TGTGCCAGCAGCTTAGTAAGGGCAACTAATTCACCCCTCCACTTT. This chain uses TRBV7-2 with TRBJ1-6; D not certain. V dropped 1 base and J dropped 6 bases, with 10 bases sitting between them. CDR3 length: 15 amino acids. CDR1 and CDR2 from the germline V gene are SGHTA and FQGNSA.

CDR3 protein: CASSEAPRDTQYF. CDR3 bases: TGTGCCAGCAGTGAAGCGCCGAGAGATACGCAGTATTTT. The chain joins TRBV6-1 to TRBJ2-3; D remains ambiguous. Germline V CDR1 and CDR2: MNHNS, SASEGT. The CDR3 has 13 amino acids. Trimming pared 0 bases from V and 5 bases from J, leaving 6 bases between.

Notes on this clone: Other DNA sequences of this sample code for an identical CDR3. The chain recombines TRBV5-1 with TRBJ1-1; D ambiguous. V dropped 0 bases and J dropped 1 base, with 4 bases sitting between them. CDR3 length: 13 amino acids. CDR1 is SGHRS and CDR2 is YFSETQ in the germline V gene. The CDR3 spells CASSLARNTEAFF. The CDR3 DNA reads as TGCGCCAGCAGCTTGGCCCGGAACACTGAAGCTTTCTTT.

V gene TRBV3-1 (or the pseudogene TRBV3-2) combines with J gene TRBJ2-2, with D perhaps matching TRBD1 (6 bases). Trimming left V 1 base short and J 3 bases short, with 15 bases between. The CDR3 covers 17 residues. The germline CDR1 and CDR2 sequences are LGHDT and YNNKEL (reference sequence). CDR3 sequence reads: CASSQGSSGQDTGELFF. The CDR3 nucleotides are TGTGCCAGCAGCCAAGGCAGTTCGGGACAAGACACCGGGGAGCTGTTTTTT.

The chain joins TRBV5-1 to TRBJ1-2; possibly TRBD1 for D (6 bases). CDR1 and CDR2 from the germline V gene are SGHRS and YFSETQ. The CDR3 length is 14 residues. Trimming stripped 2 bases from V and 4 bases from J, with 12 bases between. The CDR3 is CASSFGGAGYGYTF. For the CDR3, the DNA is TGCGCCAGCAGCTTTGGGGGGGCTGGCTATGGCTACACCTTC.

The chain is built from TRBV12-3 or TRBV12-4 and TRBJ2-7; D may be TRBD1 (5 bases). V was clipped by 6 bases and J by 6 bases, with 12 bases between them. The CDR3 sequence is 12 residues long. CDR3 nucleotides: TGTGCCAGCAGCTCAGGGTTCGGCGAGCAGTACGTC. It translates to CASSSGFGEQYV.

The genes are TRBV4-3 and TRBJ1-5; no firm D call. The CDR3 extends over 15 amino acids. Trimming took 0 bases from V and 4 from J, leaving 10 bases between them. Looked up from germline, CDR1 is LGHNA and CDR2 is YSLEER. The CDR3 sequence: CASSQDLYQNQPQHF. CDR3 DNA sequence: TGCGCCAGCAGCCAAGATTTGTACCAGAATCAGCCCCAGCATTTT.